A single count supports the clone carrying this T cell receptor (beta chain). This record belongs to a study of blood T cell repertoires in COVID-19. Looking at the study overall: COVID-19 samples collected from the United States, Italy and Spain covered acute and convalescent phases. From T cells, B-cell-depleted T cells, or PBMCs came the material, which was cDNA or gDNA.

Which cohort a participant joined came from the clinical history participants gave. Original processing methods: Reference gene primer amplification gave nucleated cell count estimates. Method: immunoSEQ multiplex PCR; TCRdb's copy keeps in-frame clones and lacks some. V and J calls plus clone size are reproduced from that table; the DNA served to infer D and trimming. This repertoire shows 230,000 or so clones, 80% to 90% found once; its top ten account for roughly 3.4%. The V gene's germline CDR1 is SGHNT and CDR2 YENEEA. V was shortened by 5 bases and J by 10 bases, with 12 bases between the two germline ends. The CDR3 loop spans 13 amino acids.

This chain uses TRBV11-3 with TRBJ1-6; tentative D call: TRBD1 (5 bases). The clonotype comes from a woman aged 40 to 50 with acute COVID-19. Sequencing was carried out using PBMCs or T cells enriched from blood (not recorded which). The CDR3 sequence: CASSRGLGSPLHF. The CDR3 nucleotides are TGTGCCAGCAGCAGGGGTTTAGGGTCACCCCTCCACTTT.